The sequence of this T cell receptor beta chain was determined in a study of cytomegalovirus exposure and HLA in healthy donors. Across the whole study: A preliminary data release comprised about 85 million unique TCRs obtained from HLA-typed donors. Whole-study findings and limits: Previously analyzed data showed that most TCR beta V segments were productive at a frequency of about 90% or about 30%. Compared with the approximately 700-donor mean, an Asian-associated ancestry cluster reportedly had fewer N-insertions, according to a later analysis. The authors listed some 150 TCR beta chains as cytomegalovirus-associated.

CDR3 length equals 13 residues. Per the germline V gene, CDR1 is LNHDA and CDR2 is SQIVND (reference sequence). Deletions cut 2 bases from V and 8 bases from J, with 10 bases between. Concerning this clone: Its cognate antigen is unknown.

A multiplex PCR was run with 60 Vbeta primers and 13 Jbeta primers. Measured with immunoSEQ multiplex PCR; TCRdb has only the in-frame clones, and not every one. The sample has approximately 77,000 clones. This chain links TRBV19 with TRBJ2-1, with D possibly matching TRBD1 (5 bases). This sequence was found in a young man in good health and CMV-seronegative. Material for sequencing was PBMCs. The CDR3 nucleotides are TGTGCCAGTAGTATACAGGGTGACGATGAGCAGTTCTTC. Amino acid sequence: CASSIQGDDEQFF.